Presented here are 25 T cell receptor beta chains from one specimen sequenced in a study of T cell clones after liver transplantation. Repertoires were generated with immunoSEQ multiplex PCR, while TCRdb's copy carries only in-frame clones and drops some. The table lists around 35,000 clones, around 94% of them singletons, with roughly a quarter in the top ten. Source: CD8+ T cells from blood, taken 12 months after liver transplant. The receptors shown here come from a human patient who received a liver transplant. The T cells may come from the graft donor.

In this sample, this clone turned up once. The rearrangement uses TRBV27 and TRBJ2-7; TRBD2 matches 7 bases. The CDR3 length is 15 residues. V lost 3 bases and J lost 2; bases outside the gene matches: 7. Germline V lookup: CDR1 MNHEY, CDR2 SMNVEV (reference sequence). DNA of the CDR3: TGTGCCAGCAGTTTGGTTTCGGGGAGGGCCTACGAGCAGTACTTC. Its protein product is CASSLVSGRAYEQYF.

The chain joins TRBV29-1 to TRBJ2-4; no firm D call. The CDR3 spans 12 residues. CDR1 SQVTM and CDR2 ANQGSEA come from the germline V gene. Trimming pared 6 bases from V and 0 bases from J, leaving 6 bases between. The CDR3 reads CSVVGAKNIQYF. The CDR3 DNA is TGCAGCGTAGTCGGAGCCAAAAACATTCAGTACTTC.

This clone was seen only once. This chain uses TRBV5-1 with TRBJ2-7; the D gene is possibly TRBD2 (6 bases). The CDR3 totals 14 residues. Trimming removed 1 base from V and 3 bases from J, with 11 bases in between. Germline V gives CDR1 SGHRS, CDR2 YFSETQ. The CDR3 DNA is TGCGCCAGCAGCTTGTGGGGAGGTCACTACGAGCAGTACTTC. This translates into CASSLWGGHYEQYF.

The rearrangement links TRBV27 to TRBJ1-1; 8 nucleotides align to TRBD1. This CDR3 is 16 amino acids long. Per the germline V gene, CDR1 is MNHEY and CDR2 is SMNVEV (reference sequence). The V gene end was trimmed by 0 bases and the J gene end by 1 base; junction bases not matched to a gene: 4. The CDR3 coding sequence is TGTGCCAGCAGTTTATCCCTCGGGACAGGGAACACTGAAGCTTTCTTT. Its translation: CASSLSLGTGNTEAFF.

The rearrangement uses TRBV19 and TRBJ2-5; D might be TRBD2 (5 bases). Germline CDR1 and CDR2: LNHDA and SQIVND (reference sequence). Trimming pared 4 bases from V and 1 base from J, leaving 10 bases between. The CDR3 spans 14 residues. The CDR3 DNA reads as TGTGCCAGTAGTACTTCCGGGGTCCAAGAGACCCAGTACTTC. Translation gives CASSTSGVQETQYF.

The J gene is TRBJ2-7, the V gene TRBV4-1, with 14 positions matching TRBD2. Germline lookup yields CDR1 MGHRA and CDR2 YSYEKL. This CDR3 contains 18 residues. The V segment lost 3 bases and the J segment 1 base; nucleotides outside the gene matches: 8. CDR3 loop: CASSQLGTSGRGSYEQYF. The CDR3 nucleotides read TGCGCCAGCAGCCAGCTTGGGACTAGCGGGAGAGGGTCCTACGAGCAGTACTTC.

The chain recombines TRBV19 with TRBJ1-1; TRBD1 matches at 9 bases. The CDR3 length is 14 residues. J was trimmed by 6 bases and V by 5 bases; bases with no gene match: 7. The germline CDR1 and CDR2 sequences are LNHDA and SQIVND (reference sequence). CDR3 in amino acids: CASSSRDRVPEAFF. The CDR3, as DNA: TGTGCCAGTAGTTCCCGGGACAGGGTGCCTGAAGCTTTCTTT.

V is TRBV19 and J is TRBJ2-7; 7 positions match TRBD1. With 6 bases clipped from V and 7 bases from J, the junction kept 12 bases outside the gene matches. The CDR3 is 14 residues long. Germline V gene lookup returns CDR1 LNHDA and CDR2 SQIVND (reference sequence). The CDR3 region is CASSHDRDTREQYF. The CDR3 coding sequence is TGTGCCAGTAGCCATGACAGGGATACAAGGGAGCAGTACTTC. Filled out from reference TRBV19 and TRBJ2-7, the complete variable domain reads DGGITQSPKYLFRKEGQNVTLSCEQNLNHDAMYWYRQDPGQGLRLIYYSQIVNDFQKGDIAEGYSVSREKKESFPLTVTSAQKNPTAFYLCASSHDRDTREQYFGPGTRLTVT.

The rearrangement joins TRBV29-1 to TRBJ2-7; D could derive from TRBD1 or TRBD2 (6 bases each). V gave up 7 bases and J gave up 6 bases, with 10 bases separating them. The CDR3 sequence is 10 residues long. Germline V lookup: CDR1 SQVTM, CDR2 ANQGSEA. CDR3 DNA: TGCAGCGCCGGGGGCGGCGAGCAGTACTTC. This codes for CSAGGGEQYF.

This clone was picked up one time. Here the CDR3 DNA reads TGTGCCAGCAGCGCGACTAATTCGGAATACGAGCAGTACTTC. Protein product: CASSATNSEYEQYF. The chain is built from TRBV9 and TRBJ2-7; D may be TRBD2 (5 bases). The V gene's germline CDR1 is SGDLS and CDR2 YYNGEE. The CDR3 runs 14 residues. Trimming pared 3 bases from V and 4 bases from J, leaving 14 bases between.

The gene calls are TRBV6-5 and TRBJ1-3; D not resolved. Germline assignment: CDR1 MNHEY and CDR2 SVGAGI. The CDR3 has 15 residues. The V and J ends lost 3 bases and 0 bases respectively, with 9 bases between them. CDR3 region: CASSYGESSGNTIYF. In DNA form, the CDR3 reads TGTGCCAGCAGTTATGGGGAGAGCTCTGGAAACACCATATATTTT.

The V and J genes are TRBV29-1 and TRBJ2-1; 10 bases fit TRBD2. The CDR3 runs 18 residues. V was clipped by 3 bases and J by 2 bases; unmatched bases: 13. Germline V gene sequence: CDR1 SQVTM, CDR2 ANQGSEA. The CDR3 is CSVDRGASGRATYNEQFF. The CDR3 coding sequence is TGCAGCGTTGACCGTGGGGCCAGCGGGAGGGCGACCTACAATGAGCAGTTCTTC.

The chain recombines TRBV7-8 with TRBJ2-7, with a possible D match to TRBD2 (5 bases). Germline V gene lookup returns CDR1 SGHVS and CDR2 FQNEAQ. Trimming shortened V by 1 base and J by 2 bases, and 15 bases separated the two germline ends. The CDR3 is 16 residues long. CDR3 protein: CASSLVLGERPYEQYF. CDR3 bases: TGTGCCAGCAGCTTAGTGCTCGGGGAACGGCCCTACGAGCAGTACTTC.

The chain has TRBV2 and TRBJ2-5; D is ambiguous. The V gene's germline CDR1 is SNHLY and CDR2 FYNNEI. Trimming removed 8 bases from V and 4 bases from J, with 11 bases in between. The CDR3 totals 12 residues. The CDR3 DNA follows: TGTGCCAGCGTGGATAGGTTAGAGACCCAGTACTTC. It translates to CASVDRLETQYF.

The rearrangement joins TRBV4-1 to TRBJ2-7, with 9 bases matching TRBD2. The ends lost 8 bases at V and 6 bases at J; junction bases unmatched: 5. This CDR3 has 12 residues. From germline, CDR1 is MGHRA and CDR2 YSYEKL. CDR3 in DNA: TGCGCCAGCTCAACTAGCGGGCGCGAGCAGTACTTC. Amino acid sequence: CASSTSGREQYF.

The gene calls are TRBV7-8 and TRBJ2-7, with D maybe TRBD2 (6 bases). The CDR3 contains 13 residues. The ends were cut back, 5 bases at V and 5 bases at J, with 13 bases in the middle. Germline CDR1 and CDR2: SGHVS and FQNEAQ. Here the CDR3 reads CASSPSARNEQYF. The CDR3 coding sequence is TGTGCCAGCAGCCCTAGCGCGAGAAACGAGCAGTACTTC.

The rearrangement joins TRBV27 to TRBJ2-7; no clear D. This CDR3 is 11 amino acids long. The germline V gene has CDR1 MNHEY and CDR2 SMNVEV (reference sequence). V lost 7 bases, J lost 4 bases, and 8 bases lay in between. This CDR3 is CASTSGYEQYF. For the CDR3, the DNA is TGTGCCAGCACCTCAGGTTACGAGCAGTACTTC.

The chain links TRBV30 to TRBJ1-1; D gene unclear. CDR1 and CDR2 from the germline V gene are GTSNPN and SVGIG (reference sequence). The V end was cut by 0 bases, the J end by 6 bases, with 17 bases between. The CDR3 runs 15 residues. The chain's CDR3 is CAWSVFAGYQPEAFF. CDR3 nucleotides: TGTGCCTGGAGTGTATTTGCCGGGTACCAGCCTGAAGCTTTCTTT.

Written as DNA, the CDR3 is TGCGCCAGCGGCCTCAAGACAGGGACTCCGTTTTACGAGCAGTACTTC. Translating it yields CASGLKTGTPFYEQYF. V gene TRBV5-1 combines with J gene TRBJ2-7; a possible D gene is TRBD1 (7 bases). This CDR3 contains 16 residues. The V gene lost 7 bases and the J gene lost 4 bases, with 24 bases spanning the gap. From germline, CDR1 is SGHRS and CDR2 YFSETQ.

The genes are TRBV27 and TRBJ1-4, with 7 bases aligning to TRBD1. The CDR3 length is 17 residues. Trimming cost V 5 bases and J 0 bases; bases outside gene matches: 9. Germline CDR1 and CDR2: MNHEY and SMNVEV (reference sequence). The CDR3 region is CASSPQDRPATNEKLFF. CDR3 bases: TGTGCCAGCAGTCCACAGGACAGGCCAGCAACTAATGAAAAACTGTTTTTT.

This sequence joins TRBV28 and TRBJ2-2; 10 bases match TRBD1. The germline gives CDR1 MDHEN, CDR2 SYDVKM. J gave up 6 bases and V 8 bases, and 12 bases lay outside the gene matches. The CDR3 covers 16 residues. The CDR3 coding sequence is TGTGCCAGCTCGGAGACCGGGACAGGGGACGCCGGGGAGCTGTTTTTT. Its protein product is CASSETGTGDAGELFF. The full variable domain, its missing parts supplied by reference TRBV28 and TRBJ2-2, is DVKVTQSSRYLVKRTGEKVFLECVQDMDHENMFWYRQDPGLGLRLIYFSYDVKMKEKGDIPEGYSVSREKKERFSLILESASTNQTSMYLCASSETGTGDAGELFFGEGSRLTVL.

This rearrangement joins TRBV28 to TRBJ2-5; TRBD2 matches 10 bases. The ends lost 5 bases at V and 0 bases at J; junction bases unmatched: 6. This CDR3 spans 16 amino acids. CDR1 is MDHEN and CDR2 is SYDVKM in the germline V gene. The CDR3 region is CASSPRLAGNQETQYF. For the CDR3, the DNA is TGTGCCAGCAGTCCCAGACTAGCGGGCAACCAAGAGACCCAGTACTTC.

V gene TRBV2 combines with J gene TRBJ1-5; 9 bases are shared with TRBD1. The CDR3 spans 14 residues. V trimming: 4 bases; J trimming: 7 bases; junction bases outside the gene matches: 5. Germline values: CDR1 SNHLY, CDR2 FYNNEI. In DNA form, the CDR3 reads TGTGCCAGCAGTGTGGGACAGGGTATACAGCCCCAGCATTTT. Its protein is CASSVGQGIQPQHF.

In this sample, this clone is medium-sized. The DNA of the CDR3 is TGTGCCAGCAGAGAACAGGGCGCCGGGGAGCTGTTTTTT. This translates into CASREQGAGELFF. This rearrangement joins TRBV9 to TRBJ2-2; D may be TRBD1 (6 bases). The V gene lost 5 bases and the J gene lost 6 bases, with 11 bases spanning the gap. CDR1 is SGDLS, CDR2 YYNGEE, per germline. The CDR3 extends over 13 amino acids.

This clone is large within its sample. The chain couples TRBV11-2 to TRBJ2-1, with TRBD2 identical over 9 bases. Trimming at V came to 5 bases and at J to 9 bases, leaving 11 bases not matched to a gene. CDR3 length equals 15 residues. Germline V gene data show CDR1 as SGHAT and CDR2 as FQNNGV. CDR3: CASSPPAGGPREQFF. CDR3 sequence (DNA): TGTGCCAGCAGCCCTCCTGCGGGAGGGCCTCGTGAGCAGTTCTTC.